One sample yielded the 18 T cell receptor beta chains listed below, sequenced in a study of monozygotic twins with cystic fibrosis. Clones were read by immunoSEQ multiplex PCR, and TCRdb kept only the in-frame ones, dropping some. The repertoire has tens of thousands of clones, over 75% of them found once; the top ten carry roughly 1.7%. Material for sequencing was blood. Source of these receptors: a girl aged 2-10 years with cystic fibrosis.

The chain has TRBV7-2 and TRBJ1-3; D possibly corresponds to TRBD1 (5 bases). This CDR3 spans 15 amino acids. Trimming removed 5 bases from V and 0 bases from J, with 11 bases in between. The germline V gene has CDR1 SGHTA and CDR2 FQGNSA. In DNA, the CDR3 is TGTGCCAGCAGCCGACAGCGACACTCTGGAAACACCATATATTTT. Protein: CASSRQRHSGNTIYF.

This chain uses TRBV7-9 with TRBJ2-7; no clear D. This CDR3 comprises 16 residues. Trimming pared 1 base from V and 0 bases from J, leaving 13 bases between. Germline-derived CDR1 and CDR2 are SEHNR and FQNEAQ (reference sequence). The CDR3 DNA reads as TGTGCCAGCAGCTTAGGATTAGGTGTGTACTCCTACGAGCAGTACTTC. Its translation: CASSLGLGVYSYEQYF.

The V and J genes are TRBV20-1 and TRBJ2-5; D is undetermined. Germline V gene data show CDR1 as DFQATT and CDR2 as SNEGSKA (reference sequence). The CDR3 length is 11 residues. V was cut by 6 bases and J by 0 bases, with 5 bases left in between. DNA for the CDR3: TGCAGTGCCCCGGACCAAGAGACCCAGTACTTC. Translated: CSAPDQETQYF.

The CDR3 loop is CASSPEGTRANSPLHF. The DNA for the CDR3 is TGTGCCAGCAGCCCGGAAGGGACAAGGGCGAATTCACCCCTCCACTTT. The rearrangement uses TRBV7-2 and TRBJ1-6; D is perhaps TRBD1 (6 bases). The ends were cut back, 5 bases at V and 7 bases at J, with 18 bases in the middle. The CDR3 runs to 16 residues. The V gene's germline CDR1 is SGHTA and CDR2 FQGNSA.

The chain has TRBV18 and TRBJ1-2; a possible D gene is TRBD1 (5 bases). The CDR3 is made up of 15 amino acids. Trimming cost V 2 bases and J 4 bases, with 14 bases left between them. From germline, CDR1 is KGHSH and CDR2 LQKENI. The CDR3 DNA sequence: TGTGCCAGCTCACCAACGGGGGTTTTGACCTATGGCTACACCTTC. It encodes CASSPTGVLTYGYTF.

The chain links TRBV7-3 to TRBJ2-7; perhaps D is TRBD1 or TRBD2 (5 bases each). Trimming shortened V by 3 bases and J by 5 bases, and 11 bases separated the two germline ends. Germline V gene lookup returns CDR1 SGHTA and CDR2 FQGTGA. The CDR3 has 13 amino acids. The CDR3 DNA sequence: TGTGCCAGCAGCTTTTCGAGGGGAAACGAGCAGTACTTC. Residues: CASSFSRGNEQYF.

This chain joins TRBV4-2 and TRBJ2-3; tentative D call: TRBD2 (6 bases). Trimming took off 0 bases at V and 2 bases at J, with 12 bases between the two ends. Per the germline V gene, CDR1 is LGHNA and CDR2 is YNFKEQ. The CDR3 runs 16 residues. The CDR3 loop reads CASSQEERDSTDTQYF. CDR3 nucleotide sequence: TGTGCCAGCAGCCAAGAGGAACGGGACTCCACAGATACGCAGTATTTT.

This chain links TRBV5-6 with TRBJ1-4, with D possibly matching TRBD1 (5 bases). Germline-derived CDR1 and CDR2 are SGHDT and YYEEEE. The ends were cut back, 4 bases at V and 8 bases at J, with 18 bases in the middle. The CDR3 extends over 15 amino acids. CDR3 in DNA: TGTGCCAGCAGCCCGGGGACCACCCTAGGGGAAAAACTGTTTTTT. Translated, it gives CASSPGTTLGEKLFF.

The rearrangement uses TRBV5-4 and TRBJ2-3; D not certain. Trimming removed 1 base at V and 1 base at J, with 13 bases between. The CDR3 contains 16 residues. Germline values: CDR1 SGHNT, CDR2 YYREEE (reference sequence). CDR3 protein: CASSLPRLFGTDTQYF. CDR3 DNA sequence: TGTGCCAGCAGCTTGCCCAGGCTTTTTGGCACAGATACGCAGTATTTT.

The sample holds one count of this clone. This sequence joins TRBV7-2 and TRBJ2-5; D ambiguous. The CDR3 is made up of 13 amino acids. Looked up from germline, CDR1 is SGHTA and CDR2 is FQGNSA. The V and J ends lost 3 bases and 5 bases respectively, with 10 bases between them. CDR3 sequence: CASSFLVGETQYF. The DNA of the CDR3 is TGTGCCAGCAGCTTCCTAGTCGGGGAGACCCAGTACTTC. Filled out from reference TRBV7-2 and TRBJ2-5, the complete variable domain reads GAGVSQSPSNKVTEKGKDVELRCDPISGHTALYWYRQSLGQGLEFLIYFQGNSAPDKSGLPSDRFSAERTGGSVSTLTIQRTQQEDSAVYLCASSFLVGETQYFGPGTRLLVL.

The CDR3 here is CASSLGLAGNEQFF. CDR3 DNA sequence: TGTGCCAGCTCGTTGGGACTAGCGGGTAATGAGCAGTTCTTC. V and J are TRBV18 and TRBJ2-1, with TRBD2 identical over 12 bases. In germline, CDR1 is KGHSH, CDR2 LQKENI. The CDR3 has 14 residues. The V and J ends lost 6 bases and 7 bases, in that order; junction bases with no gene match: 4.

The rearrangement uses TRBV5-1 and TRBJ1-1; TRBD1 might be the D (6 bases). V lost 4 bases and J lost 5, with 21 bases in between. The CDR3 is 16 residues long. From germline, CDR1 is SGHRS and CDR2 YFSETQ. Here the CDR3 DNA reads TGCGCCAGCAGCCCCCCAGGGAAGGGGGATTTGACTGAAGCTTTCTTT. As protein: CASSPPGKGDLTEAFF. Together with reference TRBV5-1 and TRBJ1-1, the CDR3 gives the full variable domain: KAGVTQTPRYLIKTRGQQVTLSCSPISGHRSVSWYQQTPGQGLQFLFEYFSETQRNKGNFPGRFSGRQFSNSRSEMNVSTLELGDSALYLCASSPPGKGDLTEAFFGQGTRLTVV.

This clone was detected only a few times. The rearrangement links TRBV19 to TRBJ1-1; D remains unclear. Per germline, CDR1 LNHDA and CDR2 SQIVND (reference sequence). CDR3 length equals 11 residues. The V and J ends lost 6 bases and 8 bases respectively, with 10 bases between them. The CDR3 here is CASRTLFEAFF. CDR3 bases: TGTGCCAGTAGGACCTTATTCGAAGCTTTCTTT.

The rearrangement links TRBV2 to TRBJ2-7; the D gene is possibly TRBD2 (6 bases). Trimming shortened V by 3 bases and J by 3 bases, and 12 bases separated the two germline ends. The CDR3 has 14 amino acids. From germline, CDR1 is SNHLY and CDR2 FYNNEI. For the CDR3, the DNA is TGTGCCAGCAGTGAGGGCCTAGCGAACTACGAGCAGTACTTC. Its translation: CASSEGLANYEQYF.

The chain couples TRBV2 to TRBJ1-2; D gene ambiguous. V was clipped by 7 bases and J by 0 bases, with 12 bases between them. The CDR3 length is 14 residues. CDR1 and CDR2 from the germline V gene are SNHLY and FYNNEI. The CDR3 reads CASNLRETNYGYTF. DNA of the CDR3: TGTGCCAGCAACCTCCGGGAGACTAACTATGGCTACACCTTC. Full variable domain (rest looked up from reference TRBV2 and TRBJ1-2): EPEVTQTPSHQVTQMGQEVILRCVPISNHLYFYWYRQILGQKVEFLVSFYNNEISEKSEIFDDQFSVERPDGSNFTLKIRSTKLEDSAMYFCASNLRETNYGYTFGSGTRLTVV.

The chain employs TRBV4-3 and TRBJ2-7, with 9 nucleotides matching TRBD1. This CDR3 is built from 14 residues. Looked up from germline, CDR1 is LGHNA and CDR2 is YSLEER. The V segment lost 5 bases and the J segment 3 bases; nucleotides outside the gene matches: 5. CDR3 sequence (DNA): TGCGCCAGCAGCAAGACAGGGGGAGGCTACGAGCAGTACTTC. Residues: CASSKTGGGYEQYF.

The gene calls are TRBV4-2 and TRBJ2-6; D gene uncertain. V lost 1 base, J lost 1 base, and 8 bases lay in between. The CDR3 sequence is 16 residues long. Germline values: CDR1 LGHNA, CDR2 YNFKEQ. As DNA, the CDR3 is TGTGCCAGCAGCCAAGTTGGGTTTTCTGGGGCCAACGTCCTGACTTTC. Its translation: CASSQVGFSGANVLTF.

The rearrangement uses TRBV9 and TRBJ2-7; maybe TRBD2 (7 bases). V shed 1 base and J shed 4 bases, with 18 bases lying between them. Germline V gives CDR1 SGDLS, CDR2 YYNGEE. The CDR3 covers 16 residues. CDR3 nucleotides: TGTGCCAGCAGCGTAACCGGGACGGGGGGCGGGTACGAGCAGTACTTC. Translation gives CASSVTGTGGGYEQYF. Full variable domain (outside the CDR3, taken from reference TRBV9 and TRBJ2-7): DSGVTQTPKHLITATGQRVTLRCSPRSGDLSVYWYQQSLDQGLQFLIQYYNGEERAKGNILERFSAQQFPDLHSELNLSSLELGDSALYFCASSVTGTGGGYEQYFGPGTRLTVT.